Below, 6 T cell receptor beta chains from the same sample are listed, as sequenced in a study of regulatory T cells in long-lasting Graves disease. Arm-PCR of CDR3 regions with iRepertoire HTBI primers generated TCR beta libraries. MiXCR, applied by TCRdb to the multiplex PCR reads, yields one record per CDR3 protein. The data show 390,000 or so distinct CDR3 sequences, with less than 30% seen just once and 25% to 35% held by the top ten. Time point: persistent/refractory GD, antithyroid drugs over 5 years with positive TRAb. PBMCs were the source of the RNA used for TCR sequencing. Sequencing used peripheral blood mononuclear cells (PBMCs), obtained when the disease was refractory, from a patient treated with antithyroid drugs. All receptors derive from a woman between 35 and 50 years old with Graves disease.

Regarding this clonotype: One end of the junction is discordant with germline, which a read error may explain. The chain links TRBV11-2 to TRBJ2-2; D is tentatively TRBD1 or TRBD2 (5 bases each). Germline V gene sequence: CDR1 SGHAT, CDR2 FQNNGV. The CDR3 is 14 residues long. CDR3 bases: TGTGCCAGCAGCCTTACAGGAGTCACCGGGGAGCTGTCTTTT. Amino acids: CASSLTGVTGELSF.

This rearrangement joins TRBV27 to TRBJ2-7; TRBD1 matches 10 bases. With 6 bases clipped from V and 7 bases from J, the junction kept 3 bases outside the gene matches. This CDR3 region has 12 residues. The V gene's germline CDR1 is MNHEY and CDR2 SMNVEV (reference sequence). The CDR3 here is CASRGQGREQYF. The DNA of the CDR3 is TGTGCCAGCAGGGGACAGGGGCGAGAGCAGTACTTC.

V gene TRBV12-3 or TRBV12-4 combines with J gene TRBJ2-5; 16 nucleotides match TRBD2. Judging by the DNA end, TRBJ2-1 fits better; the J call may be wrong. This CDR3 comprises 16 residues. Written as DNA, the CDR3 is TGTGCCAGCACCGGGACTAGCGGGAGGGGGAAGGGTGAGCAGTTCTTC. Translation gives CASTGTSGRGKGEQFF.

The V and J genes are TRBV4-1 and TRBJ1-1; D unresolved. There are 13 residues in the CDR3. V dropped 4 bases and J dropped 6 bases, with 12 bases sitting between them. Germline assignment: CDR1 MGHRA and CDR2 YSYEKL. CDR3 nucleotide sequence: TGCGCCAGCAGCCTCCGGCCTCGGGCTGAAGCTTTCTTT. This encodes CASSLRPRAEAFF.

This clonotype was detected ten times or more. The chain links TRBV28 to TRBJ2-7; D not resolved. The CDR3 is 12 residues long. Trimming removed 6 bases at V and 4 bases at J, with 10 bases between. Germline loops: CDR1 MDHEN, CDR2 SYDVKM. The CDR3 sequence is CASRSTLYEQYF. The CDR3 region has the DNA TGTGCCAGCAGATCAACTTTGTACGAGCAGTACTTC.

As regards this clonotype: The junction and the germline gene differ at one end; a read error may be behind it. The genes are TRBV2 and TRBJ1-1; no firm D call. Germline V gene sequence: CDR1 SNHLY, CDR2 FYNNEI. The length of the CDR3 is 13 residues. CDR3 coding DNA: TGTGCCAGCAGTGAGCCGGGGAACGCTGAAGCTTTCTTT. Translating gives CASSEPGNAEAFF.